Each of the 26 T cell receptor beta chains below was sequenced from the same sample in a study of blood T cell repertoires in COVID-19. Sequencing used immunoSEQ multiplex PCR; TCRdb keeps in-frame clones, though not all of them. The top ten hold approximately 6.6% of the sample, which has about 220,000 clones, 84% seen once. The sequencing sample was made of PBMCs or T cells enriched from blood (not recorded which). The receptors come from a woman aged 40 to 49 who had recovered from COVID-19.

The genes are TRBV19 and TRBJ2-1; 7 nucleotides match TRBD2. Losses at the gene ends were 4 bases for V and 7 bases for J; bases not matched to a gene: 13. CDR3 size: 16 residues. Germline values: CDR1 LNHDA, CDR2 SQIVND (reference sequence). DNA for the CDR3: TGTGCCAGTAGTACCCAAGGGAGGGCCGGCCGGAATGAGCAGTTCTTC. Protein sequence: CASSTQGRAGRNEQFF. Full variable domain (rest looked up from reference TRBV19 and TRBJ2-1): DGGITQSPKYLFRKEGQNVTLSCEQNLNHDAMYWYRQDPGQGLRLIYYSQIVNDFQKGDIAEGYSVSREKKESFPLTVTSAQKNPTAFYLCASSTQGRAGRNEQFFGPGTRLTVL.

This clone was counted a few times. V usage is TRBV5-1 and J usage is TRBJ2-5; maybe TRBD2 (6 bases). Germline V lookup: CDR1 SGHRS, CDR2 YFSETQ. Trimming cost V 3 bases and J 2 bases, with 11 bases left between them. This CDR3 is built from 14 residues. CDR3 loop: CASSSGGGQETQYF. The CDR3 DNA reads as TGCGCCAGCAGCTCGGGTGGGGGGCAAGAGACCCAGTACTTC.

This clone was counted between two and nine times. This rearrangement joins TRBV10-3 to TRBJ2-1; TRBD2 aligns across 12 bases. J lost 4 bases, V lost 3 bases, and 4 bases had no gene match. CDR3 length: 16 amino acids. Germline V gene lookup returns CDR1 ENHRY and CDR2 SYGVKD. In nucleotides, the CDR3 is TGTGCCATCAGTGATCCCGGGACTAGCGGGTACAATGAGCAGTTCTTC. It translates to CAISDPGTSGYNEQFF.

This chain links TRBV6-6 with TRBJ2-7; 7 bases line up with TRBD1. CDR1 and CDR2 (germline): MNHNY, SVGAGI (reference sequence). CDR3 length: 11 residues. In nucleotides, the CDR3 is TGTGCCAGCAGTTCTGGACAGGACCTACACGTC. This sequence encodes CASSSGQDLHV.

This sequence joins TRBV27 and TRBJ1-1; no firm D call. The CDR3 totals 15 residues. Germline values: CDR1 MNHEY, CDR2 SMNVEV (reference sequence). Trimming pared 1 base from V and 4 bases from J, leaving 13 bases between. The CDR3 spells CASSLYRWASTEAFF. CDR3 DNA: TGTGCCAGCAGTTTATATCGTTGGGCGTCCACTGAAGCTTTCTTT.

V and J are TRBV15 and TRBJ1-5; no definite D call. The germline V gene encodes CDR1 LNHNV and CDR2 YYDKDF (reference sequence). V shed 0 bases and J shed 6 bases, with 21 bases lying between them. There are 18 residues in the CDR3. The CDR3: CATSRDQAGPGVSQPQHF. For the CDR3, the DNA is TGTGCCACCAGCAGAGATCAGGCAGGTCCGGGAGTCAGTCAGCCCCAGCATTTT.

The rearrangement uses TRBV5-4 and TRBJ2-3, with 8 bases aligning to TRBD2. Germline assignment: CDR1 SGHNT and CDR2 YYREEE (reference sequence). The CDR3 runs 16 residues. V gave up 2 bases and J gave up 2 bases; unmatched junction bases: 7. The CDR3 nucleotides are TGTGCCAGCAGCTTAAAACAACTAGCGGTCACAGATACGCAGTATTTT. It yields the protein CASSLKQLAVTDTQYF.

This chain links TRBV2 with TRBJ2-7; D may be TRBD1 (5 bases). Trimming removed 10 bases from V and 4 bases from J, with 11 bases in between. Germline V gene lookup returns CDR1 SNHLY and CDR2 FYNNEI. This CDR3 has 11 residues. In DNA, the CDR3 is TGTGCCACAGGACAAATTTACGAGCAGTACGTC. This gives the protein CATGQIYEQYV.

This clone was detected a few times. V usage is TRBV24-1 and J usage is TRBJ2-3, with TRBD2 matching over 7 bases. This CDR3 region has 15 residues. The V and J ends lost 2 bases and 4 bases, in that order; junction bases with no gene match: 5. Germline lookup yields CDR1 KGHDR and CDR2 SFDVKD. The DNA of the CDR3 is TGTGCCACCAGTGATTCTCGCCGGGGGGCAGATACGCAGTATTTT. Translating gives CATSDSRRGADTQYF.

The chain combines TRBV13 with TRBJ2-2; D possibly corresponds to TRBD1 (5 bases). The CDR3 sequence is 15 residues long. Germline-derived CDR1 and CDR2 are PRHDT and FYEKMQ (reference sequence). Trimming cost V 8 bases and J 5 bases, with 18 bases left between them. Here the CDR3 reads CASPEKGQKTGELFF. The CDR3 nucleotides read TGTGCCAGCCCGGAGAAGGGGCAAAAGACCGGGGAGCTGTTTTTT.

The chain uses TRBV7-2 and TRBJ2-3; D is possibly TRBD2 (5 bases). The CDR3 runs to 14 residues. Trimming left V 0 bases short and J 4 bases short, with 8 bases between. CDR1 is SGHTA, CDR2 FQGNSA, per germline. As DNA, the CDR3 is TGTGCCAGCAGCTTAGCGGGAGACCCAGATACGCAGTATTTT. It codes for CASSLAGDPDTQYF. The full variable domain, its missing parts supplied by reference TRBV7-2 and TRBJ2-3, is GAGVSQSPSNKVTEKGKDVELRCDPISGHTALYWYRQSLGQGLEFLIYFQGNSAPDKSGLPSDRFSAERTGGSVSTLTIQRTQQEDSAVYLCASSLAGDPDTQYFGPGTRLTVL.

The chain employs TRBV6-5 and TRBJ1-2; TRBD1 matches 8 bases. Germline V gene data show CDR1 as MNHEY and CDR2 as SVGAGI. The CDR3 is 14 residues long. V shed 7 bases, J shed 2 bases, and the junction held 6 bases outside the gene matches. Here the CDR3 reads CASTRTGRNYGYTF. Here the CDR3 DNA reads TGTGCCAGCACCCGGACAGGGCGGAACTATGGCTACACCTTC.

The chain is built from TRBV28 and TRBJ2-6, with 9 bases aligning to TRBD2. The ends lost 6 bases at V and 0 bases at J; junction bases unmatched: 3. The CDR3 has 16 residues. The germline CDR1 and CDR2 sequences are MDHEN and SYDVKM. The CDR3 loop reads CASRGLADSGANVLTF. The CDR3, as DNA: TGTGCCAGCAGGGGACTAGCAGACTCTGGGGCCAACGTCCTGACTTTC.

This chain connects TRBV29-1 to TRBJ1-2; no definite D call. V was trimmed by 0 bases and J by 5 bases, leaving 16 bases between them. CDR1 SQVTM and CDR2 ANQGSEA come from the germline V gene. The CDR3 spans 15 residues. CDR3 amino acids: CSVEDSYAKRYGYTF. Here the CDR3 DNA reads TGCAGCGTTGAAGATAGCTACGCTAAGCGTTATGGCTACACCTTC.

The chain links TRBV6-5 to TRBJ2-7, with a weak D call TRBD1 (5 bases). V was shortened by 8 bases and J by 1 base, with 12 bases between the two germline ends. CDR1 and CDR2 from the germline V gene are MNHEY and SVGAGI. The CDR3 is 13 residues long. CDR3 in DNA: TGTGCCAGCTCAGAACAGGAATCCTACGAGCAGTACTTC. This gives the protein CASSEQESYEQYF.

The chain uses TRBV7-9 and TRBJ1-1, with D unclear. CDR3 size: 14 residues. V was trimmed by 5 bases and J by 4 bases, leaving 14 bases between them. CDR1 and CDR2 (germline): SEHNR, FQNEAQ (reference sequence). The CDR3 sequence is CASSPVRGSTEAFF. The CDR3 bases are TGTGCCAGCAGCCCCGTAAGAGGGAGCACTGAAGCTTTCTTT.

CDR3 nucleotides: TGTGCCAGCAGCGATATCGGGACACCCGGGACCAACGTCCTGACTTTC. Amino acids: CASSDIGTPGTNVLTF. The chain uses TRBV11-3 and TRBJ2-6; the D gene is possibly TRBD1 (6 bases). This CDR3 is 16 amino acids long. Germline loops: CDR1 SGHNT, CDR2 YENEEA. V lost 5 bases and J lost 8, with 19 bases in between.

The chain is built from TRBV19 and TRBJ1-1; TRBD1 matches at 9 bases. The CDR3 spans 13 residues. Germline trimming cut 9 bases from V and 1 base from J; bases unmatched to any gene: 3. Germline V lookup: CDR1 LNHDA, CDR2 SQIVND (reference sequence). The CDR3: CASQGQGNTEAFF. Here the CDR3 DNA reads TGTGCCAGCCAGGGACAGGGGAACACTGAAGCTTTCTTT.

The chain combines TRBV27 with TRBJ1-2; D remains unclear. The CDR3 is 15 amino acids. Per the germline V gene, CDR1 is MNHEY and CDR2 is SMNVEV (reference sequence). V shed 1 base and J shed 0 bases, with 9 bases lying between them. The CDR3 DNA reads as TGTGCCAGCAGTTTATATGAGGGAGCTAACTATGGCTACACCTTC. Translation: CASSLYEGANYGYTF.

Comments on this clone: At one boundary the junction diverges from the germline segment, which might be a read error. CDR3 nucleotide sequence: TGTGCCATCAGCAGAGAAACAGGGGGAGGAGTGGCCCTCCACTTT. Amino acids: CAISRETGGGVALHF. The chain links TRBV15 to TRBJ1-6, with 8 bases lining up with TRBD1. The CDR3 sequence is 15 residues long. The germline gives CDR1 LNHNV, CDR2 YYDKDF (reference sequence).

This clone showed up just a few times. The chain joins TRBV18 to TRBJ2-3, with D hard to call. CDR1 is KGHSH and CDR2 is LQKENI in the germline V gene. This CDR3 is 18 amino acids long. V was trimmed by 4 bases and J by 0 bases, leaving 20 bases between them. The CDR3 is CASSLNTMAPTSTDTQYF. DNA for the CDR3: TGTGCCAGCTCACTAAATACTATGGCCCCTACTAGCACAGATACGCAGTATTTT.

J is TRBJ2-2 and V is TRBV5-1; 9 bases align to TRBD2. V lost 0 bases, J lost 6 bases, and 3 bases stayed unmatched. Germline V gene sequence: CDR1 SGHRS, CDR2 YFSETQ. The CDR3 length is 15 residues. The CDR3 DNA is TGCGCCAGCAGCTTGGCGGTAGCGGGAGCCGGGGAGCTGTTTTTT. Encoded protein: CASSLAVAGAGELFF.

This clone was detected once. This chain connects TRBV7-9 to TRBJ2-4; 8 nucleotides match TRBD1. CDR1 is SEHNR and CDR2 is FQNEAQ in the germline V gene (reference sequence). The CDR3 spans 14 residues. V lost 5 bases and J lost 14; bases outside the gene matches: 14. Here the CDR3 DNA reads TGTGCCAGCAGCCCCGCAAGGACAGGGTATACCAAGTACTTC. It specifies CASSPARTGYTKYF.

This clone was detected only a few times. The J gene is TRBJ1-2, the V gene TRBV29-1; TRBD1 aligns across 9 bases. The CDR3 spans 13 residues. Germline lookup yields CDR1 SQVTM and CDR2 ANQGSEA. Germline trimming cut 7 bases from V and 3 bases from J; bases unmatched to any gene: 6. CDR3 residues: CSARTGVDYGYTF. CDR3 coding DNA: TGCAGCGCCCGGACAGGGGTTGACTATGGCTACACCTTC.

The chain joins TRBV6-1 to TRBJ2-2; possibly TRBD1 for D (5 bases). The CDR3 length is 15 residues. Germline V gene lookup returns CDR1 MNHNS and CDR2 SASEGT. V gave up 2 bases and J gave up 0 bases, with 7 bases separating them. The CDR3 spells CASSEQGTNTGELFF. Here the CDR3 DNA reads TGTGCCAGCAGTGAACAGGGAACGAACACCGGGGAGCTGTTTTTT.

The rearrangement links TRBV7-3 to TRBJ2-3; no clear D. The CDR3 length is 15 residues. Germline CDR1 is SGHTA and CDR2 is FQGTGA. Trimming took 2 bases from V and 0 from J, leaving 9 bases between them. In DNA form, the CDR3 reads TGTGCCAGCAGCTTAGGTGTAGTAAGCACAGATACGCAGTATTTT. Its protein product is CASSLGVVSTDTQYF.